This T cell receptor (beta chain) was identified during a study of HIV-infected patients and healthy controls. This clonotype has ten or more counts. Around 530 ng RNA was reverse transcribed with alpha and beta constant-region primers. Using multiplexing indices, alpha and beta chain libraries were generated apart by chain-specific third strand synthesis. Each molecule carried a 12-nucleotide identifier made of two joined random hexamers added before amplification. Each CDR3 protein is one row after TCRdb ran MiXCR on the 5' RACE reads. The top ten hold around 3% of the sample, which has under 15,000 distinct CDR3 sequences, roughly 5% seen once. With 0 bases removed from V and 0 bases from J, the gap between germline ends came to 5 bases. The V gene's germline CDR1 is SEHNR and CDR2 FQNEAQ (reference sequence). The CDR3 extends over 14 amino acids. All unsorted peripheral T cells were captured because whole blood was used without fractionation.

The origin of this receptor is an adult in good health. The material sequenced was blood. V usage is TRBV7-9 and J usage is TRBJ1-1, with D perhaps matching TRBD1 (5 bases). The CDR3 region has the DNA TGTGCCAGCAGCTTAGCGGGGGTGAACACTGAAGCTTTCTTT. The encoded protein is CASSLAGVNTEAFF.